This T cell receptor (beta chain) was obtained from a study of blood T cells in healthy people across ages. Study background: Per two T cells, about one barcoded beta molecule was captured through template switching. Points from the study as a whole: Per million T cells, TCR beta diversity dropped roughly linearly as age increased. When one million T cells were used, diversity estimates were thought to be underestimates.

Researchers collected 9.5 to 10 milliliters of peripheral blood from every single donor. Combining a sample-barcoded 5' primer with a J-beta primer mix, a second PCR ran for roughly 6 to 11 cycles. TCRdb redid the calling of the 5' RACE reads with MiXCR, one entry per CDR3 protein. The sample includes roughly 800,000 distinct CDR3 sequences, roughly 64% of them seen just once. This clonotype has more than one count but fewer than ten. Its matching antigen is unknown. The junction and the germline gene differ at one end; a read error may be behind it. Sequenced: blood. The TCR sequence derives from a man aged 30 to 39 in good health.

CDR3 DNA sequence: TGCAGCGGACGGGGCAACTCCGACGAGCAGTACTTC. Translation: CSGRGNSDEQYF. This chain links TRBV29-1 with TRBJ2-7; tentatively, D is TRBD1 or TRBD2 (5 bases each). The CDR3 consists of 12 residues. CDR1 is SQVTM, CDR2 ANQGSEA, per germline.